This T cell receptor (beta chain) was retrieved from a study of beta chain features in type 1 diabetes. At the level of the study: Age, gender and cell yields were similar between patients and healthy donors. Points from the study as a whole: Sequencing of cDNA might inflate the share of cells that strongly express TCR. All four CD4+ subsets of Type 1 diabetes patients contained TCRB CDR3s that were moderately but significantly shorter.

This CDR3 is built from 13 residues. Trimming stripped 2 bases from V and 6 bases from J, with 11 bases between. Germline CDR1 is MNHNS and CDR2 is SASEGT. The study reverse transcribed the entire isolated RNA, so it sequenced expressed TCRB transcripts. TCRdb's copy holds only in-frame clones and misses some; the assay was immunoSEQ multiplex PCR. The sample holds more than 95,000 clones; 17% are singletons and the top ten take roughly 2.5%. To note about this clone: The target antigen is unknown.

The specimen sequenced was central memory CD4+ T cells from blood. J is TRBJ2-7 and V is TRBV6-1; D unclear. This TCR derives from a man aged 18 to 30 with type 1 diabetes. The CDR3 protein is CASSETWSREQYF. The DNA for the CDR3 is TGTGCCAGCAGTGAAACCTGGAGCCGCGAGCAGTACTTC.